This T cell receptor beta chain was documented in a study of blood T cell repertoires in COVID-19. Study at large: The United States, Italy and Spain provided the acute and convalescent COVID-19 samples.

In the original workflow: The assay estimated nucleated cells by amplifying reference gene primers. TCRdb's copy holds only in-frame clones and misses some; the assay was immunoSEQ multiplex PCR. D and trimming were read from the DNA, whereas the V and J calls and clone size are those reported in that table. The profile shows under 250,000 clones, around 80% of them singletons. The TCR sequence derives from a woman aged 70 to 79 with acute or convalescent COVID-19. Material: peripheral blood.

In DNA form, the CDR3 reads TGTGCCAGCAGAATGACAGAAAACTATGGCTACACCTTC. Its protein product is CASRMTENYGYTF. The J gene is TRBJ1-2, the V gene TRBV6-5; tentative D call: TRBD1 (5 bases). Germline V gene data show CDR1 as MNHEY and CDR2 as SVGAGI. With 6 bases removed from V and 2 bases from J, the gap between germline ends came to 10 bases. The CDR3 loop spans 13 amino acids.